One and the same sample provided the 32 T cell receptor beta chains below, sequenced in a study of identical twins. TCRdb independently ran MiXCR on the 5' RACE reads; one entry per CDR3 protein. Among fewer than 900,000 distinct CDR3 sequences listed, 21% were seen once. A further study also used this sample, focusing on T cells expressing NK-cell markers.

The sample was PBMCs. These receptors all come from a woman between 18 and 29 years old in good health.

The CDR3 loop is CASRAGGSDTQYF. CDR3 in DNA: TGTGCCAGCAGAGCGGGGGGATCAGATACGCAGTATTTT. This sequence joins TRBV9 and TRBJ2-3, with 9 bases that match TRBD2. CDR3 size: 13 residues. Germline CDR1 is SGDLS and CDR2 is YYNGEE. The V gene end was trimmed by 5 bases and the J gene end by 4 bases; junction bases not matched to a gene: 2. The full variable domain, its missing parts supplied by reference TRBV9 and TRBJ2-3, is DSGVTQTPKHLITATGQRVTLRCSPRSGDLSVYWYQQSLDQGLQFLIQYYNGEERAKGNILERFSAQQFPDLHSELNLSSLELGDSALYFCASRAGGSDTQYFGPGTRLTVL.

This clonotype was seen a few times. In nucleotides, the CDR3 is TGTGCCAGCAGCTTCGACCGCCGTATGAACACTGAAGCTTTCTTT. It is translated as CASSFDRRMNTEAFF. The V gene is TRBV7-2, the J gene TRBJ1-1, with D unresolved. Deletions cut 3 bases from V and 0 bases from J, with 11 bases between. CDR1 is SGHTA, CDR2 FQGNSA, per germline. The CDR3 is made up of 15 amino acids.

This rearrangement joins TRBV6-5 to TRBJ2-1, with 8 bases lining up with TRBD2. Per the germline V gene, CDR1 is MNHEY and CDR2 is SVGAGI. The CDR3 contains 17 residues. With V trimmed by 2 bases and J by 0 bases, 6 bases remained unmatched. The CDR3 region has the DNA TGTGCCAGCAGTTACCCTATCGGGACTAGCTCCTACAATGAGCAGTTCTTC. Translation: CASSYPIGTSSYNEQFF.

The chain recombines TRBV20-1 with TRBJ2-7; D possibly corresponds to TRBD1 (6 bases). V lost 3 bases to trimming and J lost 1 base, with 10 bases between them. This CDR3 has 13 amino acids. Per germline, CDR1 DFQATT and CDR2 SNEGSKA (reference sequence). CDR3 region: CSASLGQSYEQYF. CDR3 DNA: TGCAGTGCTAGTTTAGGACAGTCCTACGAGCAGTACTTC.

V usage is TRBV7-9 and J usage is TRBJ1-1; D is undetermined. V was trimmed by 5 bases and J by 4 bases, leaving 17 bases between them. CDR3 length: 15 amino acids. Germline V CDR1 and CDR2: SEHNR, FQNEAQ (reference sequence). CDR3 sequence reads: CASSPPADPSTEAFF. The CDR3, as DNA: TGTGCCAGCAGCCCCCCGGCGGACCCAAGCACTGAAGCTTTCTTT.

This clonotype was detected ten times or more. The chain combines TRBV6-1 with TRBJ2-6; 7 nucleotides agree with TRBD2. The CDR3 has 15 residues. The V gene's germline CDR1 is MNHNS and CDR2 SASEGT. Losses at the gene ends were 6 bases for V and 0 bases for J; bases not matched to a gene: 2. The CDR3 is CASRGGDSGANVLTF. Written as DNA, the CDR3 is TGTGCCAGCAGGGGGGGGGACTCTGGGGCCAACGTCCTGACTTTC.

This clonotype came up a few times. The chain recombines TRBV1 with TRBJ2-7; the D call TRBD2 from the table was never checked on the DNA. TRBV1 is flagged as a pseudogene. The CDR3 has 18 residues. This CDR3 is CTSSQGLAGPDLSYEQYF. The DNA of the CDR3 is TGCACCAGCAGCCAAGGACTAGCGGGGCCTGATCTTTCCTACGAGCAGTACTTC.

The V gene is TRBV5-1, the J gene TRBJ2-1, with 16 bases matching TRBD2. Losses at the gene ends were 4 bases for V and 0 bases for J; bases not matched to a gene: 7. CDR3 length equals 19 residues. The germline V gene has CDR1 SGHRS and CDR2 YFSETQ. The CDR3 DNA reads TGCGCCAGCAGCCGCACGGGACTAGCGGGGGGGTCCTCCTACAATGAGCAGTTCTTC. As protein: CASSRTGLAGGSSYNEQFF.

The sample holds many counts of this clonotype. The chain couples TRBV7-8 to TRBJ2-7, with D possibly TRBD1 on 6 matching bases. Trimming removed 6 bases from V and 3 bases from J, with 12 bases in between. This CDR3 has 13 residues. Germline V lookup: CDR1 SGHVS, CDR2 FQNEAQ. The CDR3 nucleotides are TGTGCCAGCAGGGACAGAACGGACTACGAGCAGTACTTC. It codes for CASRDRTDYEQYF. Variable domain in full (rest from reference TRBV7-8 and TRBJ2-7): GAGVSQSPRYKVAKRGQDVALRCDPISGHVSLFWYQQALGQGPEFLTYFQNEAQLDKSGLPSDRFFAERPEGSVSTLKIQRTQQEDSAVYLCASRDRTDYEQYFGPGTRLTVT.

This clonotype was counted a few times. This chain uses TRBV5-1 with TRBJ2-3, with D possibly being TRBD1 (6 bases). Trimming left V 5 bases short and J 6 bases short, with 13 bases between. This CDR3 is built from 13 residues. Germline V lookup: CDR1 SGHRS, CDR2 YFSETQ. In DNA form, the CDR3 reads TGCGCCAGCAGAGGAAGGACAGCCGATACGCAGTATTTT. Its translation: CASRGRTADTQYF.

The rearrangement uses TRBV10-3 and TRBJ2-7; D is perhaps TRBD1 or TRBD2 (5 bases each). This CDR3 has 12 amino acids. Trimming left V 7 bases short and J 2 bases short, with 9 bases between. CDR1 is ENHRY and CDR2 is SYGVKD in the germline V gene. The CDR3 reads CAIKRGTYEQYF. In DNA, the CDR3 is TGTGCCATCAAGAGGGGTACCTACGAGCAGTACTTC.

The V gene is TRBV9, the J gene TRBJ2-5; a possible D gene is TRBD2 (6 bases). The CDR3 totals 15 residues. Trimming pared 4 bases from V and 2 bases from J, leaving 15 bases between. Per the germline V gene, CDR1 is SGDLS and CDR2 is YYNGEE. The CDR3 DNA reads as TGTGCCAGCAGCCCCCATTTAGCGGCGCAAGAGACCCAGTACTTC. Residues: CASSPHLAAQETQYF.

This clonotype came up a few times. This chain uses TRBV11-2 with TRBJ2-5; D remains ambiguous. Germline CDR1 SGHAT, CDR2 FQNNGV. CDR3 length: 14 amino acids. Deletions cut 1 base from V and 3 bases from J, with 9 bases between. CDR3 DNA sequence: TGTGCCAGCAGCTTAGTTTCCAGCAAAGAGACCCAGTACTTC. As protein: CASSLVSSKETQYF.

The chain combines TRBV11-1 with TRBJ2-3; TRBD2 agrees at 12 bases. Trimming cost V 0 bases and J 4 bases; bases outside gene matches: 8. This CDR3 contains 18 residues. Germline-derived CDR1 and CDR2 are SGHAT and FQDESV (reference sequence). The DNA of the CDR3 is TGTGCCAGCAGCTTAGCCCGCGTACTAGCGGGGGGCGCAGATACGCAGTATTTT. Protein product: CASSLARVLAGGADTQYF.

This clonotype was detected only a few times. This chain's CDR3 is CATSRGQAQSGANVLTF. In nucleotides, the CDR3 is TGTGCCACCAGCAGAGGACAGGCGCAGTCTGGGGCCAACGTCCTGACTTTC. The chain couples TRBV15 to TRBJ2-6, with D maybe TRBD1 (6 bases). Germline V gene lookup returns CDR1 LNHNV and CDR2 YYDKDF (reference sequence). The V end was cut by 1 base, the J end by 1 base, with 11 bases between. This CDR3 has 17 amino acids.

The chain uses TRBV5-6 and TRBJ2-4; D is uncertain. The V end lost 2 bases, the J end lost 0 bases, and 9 bases lay between the germline ends. Germline CDR1 and CDR2: SGHDT and YYEEEE. CDR3 length equals 15 residues. The CDR3 nucleotides are TGTGCCAGCAGCTTCGGTCCTCTAGCCAAAAACATTCAGTACTTC. It specifies CASSFGPLAKNIQYF.

The rearrangement joins TRBV20-1 to TRBJ1-3, with D possibly matching TRBD1 (6 bases). V lost 4 bases and J 4 bases, leaving 11 bases between the germline ends. CDR1 is DFQATT, CDR2 SNEGSKA, per germline (reference sequence). The CDR3 is 13 residues long. For the CDR3, the DNA is TGCAGTGCTAAGGGGGAATCCGGAAACACCATATATTTT. Translating it yields CSAKGESGNTIYF.

The V gene is TRBV4-3, the J gene TRBJ2-7, with D possibly matching TRBD2 (6 bases). This CDR3 comprises 14 residues. The ends were cut back, 1 base at V and 4 bases at J, with 11 bases in the middle. Germline lookup yields CDR1 LGHNA and CDR2 YSLEER. The CDR3 is CASSQVVEGYEQYF. The CDR3 DNA is TGCGCCAGCAGCCAAGTAGTGGAGGGATACGAGCAGTACTTC.

The chain recombines TRBV7-9 with TRBJ2-1; the match to TRBD2 covers 11 bases. After removal of 4 bases from V and 4 bases from J, the junction contained 3 bases not matched to a gene. The CDR3 has 15 residues. Per germline, CDR1 SEHNR and CDR2 FQNEAQ (reference sequence). CDR3 amino acids: CASSSTSGIYNEQFF. CDR3 sequence (DNA): TGTGCCAGCAGCTCGACTAGCGGGATTTACAATGAGCAGTTCTTC.

The chain recombines TRBV6-1 with TRBJ2-7, with D uncertain. The CDR3 contains 10 residues. The germline V gene has CDR1 MNHNS and CDR2 SASEGT. The ends were cut back, 7 bases at V and 6 bases at J, with 7 bases in the middle. Written as DNA, the CDR3 is TGTGCCAGCATGGATGGCGAGCAGTACTTC. Translating gives CASMDGEQYF.

The chain carries TRBV11-2 and TRBJ2-1, with 12 bases that match TRBD2. Trimming took 2 bases from V and 6 from J; bases not matched to a gene: 11. Per germline, CDR1 SGHAT and CDR2 FQNNGV. The CDR3 runs to 18 residues. The CDR3 protein is CASSLPGSSGRAINEQFF. Here the CDR3 DNA reads TGTGCCAGCAGCTTACCAGGCTCTAGCGGGAGGGCCATCAATGAGCAGTTCTTC.

This clonotype was seen only a few times. The genes are TRBV12-3 or TRBV12-4 and TRBJ1-5, with a tentative D call TRBD1 (5 bases). This CDR3 spans 13 amino acids. The V and J ends lost 3 bases and 6 bases respectively, with 9 bases between them. The CDR3 loop is CASSFGGPQPQHF. The DNA of the CDR3 is TGTGCCAGCAGTTTCGGGGGACCTCAGCCCCAGCATTTT.

The rearrangement joins TRBV12-3 or TRBV12-4 to TRBJ2-1; 9 bases are shared with TRBD2. V trimming: 3 bases; J trimming: 8 bases; junction bases outside the gene matches: 5. The CDR3 is 14 amino acids. CDR3 region: CASSFTGGGDEQFF. The DNA of the CDR3 is TGTGCCAGCAGTTTTACGGGCGGGGGGGATGAGCAGTTCTTC.

This clonotype showed up many times. CDR3 in amino acids: CASSSLSRGKRETQYF. CDR3 nucleotides: TGTGCCAGCAGTTCCCTTAGTAGGGGTAAAAGAGAGACCCAGTACTTC. The rearrangement joins TRBV6-5 to TRBJ2-5; possible D gene TRBD1, 5 bases. The CDR3 extends over 16 amino acids. Looked up from germline, CDR1 is MNHEY and CDR2 is SVGAGI. The V and J ends lost 4 bases and 4 bases respectively, with 19 bases between them.

This clonotype has more than one count but fewer than ten. The chain couples TRBV5-6 to TRBJ2-7; TRBD1 matches at 8 bases. Germline V gene data show CDR1 as SGHDT and CDR2 as YYEEEE. V lost 3 bases, J lost 5 bases, and 16 bases stayed unmatched. The CDR3 is 17 amino acids. The CDR3 DNA follows: TGTGCCAGCAGCTCAGCCACCCAGGGGGCGATAAGTCACGAGCAGTACTTC. This encodes CASSSATQGAISHEQYF. The whole variable domain, remainder taken from reference TRBV5-6 and TRBJ2-7, is DAGVTQSPTHLIKTRGQQVTLRCSPKSGHDTVSWYQQALGQGPQFIFQYYEEEERQRGNFPDRFSGHQFPNYSSELNVNALLLGDSALYLCASSSATQGAISHEQYFGPGTRLTVT.

This sequence joins TRBV6-1 and TRBJ2-5; D perhaps matches TRBD1 (6 bases). Germline-derived CDR1 and CDR2 are MNHNS and SASEGT. This CDR3 spans 15 amino acids. V lost 7 bases and J lost 3, with 18 bases in between. The CDR3 coding sequence is TGTGCCAGCACCCGAAAAAACCGGGACAAAGAGACCCAGTACTTC. Translated, it gives CASTRKNRDKETQYF.

The J gene is TRBJ2-2, the V gene TRBV20-1; D is uncertain. Trimming took off 0 bases at V and 2 bases at J, with 10 bases between the two ends. Germline loops: CDR1 DFQATT, CDR2 SNEGSKA (reference sequence). This CDR3 contains 15 residues. The CDR3 DNA sequence: TGCAGTGCTAGAGAAGGGCTACGAAACACCGGGGAGCTGTTTTTT. Its protein is CSAREGLRNTGELFF.

The rearrangement links TRBV20-1 to TRBJ1-1; D is ambiguous. This CDR3 has 11 amino acids. CDR1 and CDR2 from the germline V gene are DFQATT and SNEGSKA (reference sequence). The CDR3 nucleotides read TGCAGAACTCAACGGGACACTGAAGCTTTCTTT. Its translation is CRTQRDTEAFF.

This clonotype turned up a few times. V gene TRBV20-1 combines with J gene TRBJ2-3, with 7 nucleotides matching TRBD2. Germline V gives CDR1 DFQATT, CDR2 SNEGSKA (reference sequence). The CDR3 has 17 residues. The V gene end was trimmed by 1 base and the J gene end by 3 bases; junction bases not matched to a gene: 13. The CDR3 here is CSARVLKAAGVTDTQYF. CDR3 in DNA: TGCAGTGCTAGAGTTCTTAAGGCCGCGGGAGTAACAGATACGCAGTATTTT.

A few counts support this clonotype. The V gene is TRBV6-2 or TRBV6-3, the J gene TRBJ2-5; 11 bases align to TRBD2. After removal of 6 bases from V and 5 bases from J, the junction contained 11 bases not matched to a gene. The V gene's germline CDR1 is MNHEY and CDR2 SVGEGT. The CDR3 runs to 16 residues. This CDR3 reads CASSSRLAGLRETQYF. Written as DNA, the CDR3 is TGTGCCAGCAGCTCAAGACTAGCGGGATTGAGGGAGACCCAGTACTTC.

This clonotype showed up just a few times. The rearrangement links TRBV9 to TRBJ2-3, with D unclear. Trimming took 0 bases from V and 4 from J, leaving 9 bases between them. This CDR3 has 14 residues. Germline V gene data show CDR1 as SGDLS and CDR2 as YYNGEE. The CDR3 sequence is CASSVDPDPDTQYF. The CDR3 DNA reads TGTGCCAGCAGCGTAGACCCGGATCCAGATACGCAGTATTTT.

The chain joins TRBV9 to TRBJ2-7; TRBD2 is a possible D gene (6 bases). CDR3 size: 15 residues. The germline V gene has CDR1 SGDLS and CDR2 YYNGEE. The V end was cut by 5 bases, the J end by 3 bases, with 18 bases between. CDR3 bases: TGTGCCAGCAGTCCCGCCCATGTCGGGAGCTACGAGCAGTACTTC. This codes for CASSPAHVGSYEQYF.